The 15 T cell receptor beta chains below all came from one sample that was sequenced in a study of shared clonotypes between healthy human individuals. Generated by immunoSEQ multiplex PCR, the TCRdb table keeps only in-frame clones and is missing some. The profile covers fewer than 1 million clones, with approximately 96% appearing a single time and about 0.21% taken by the ten largest. Positive CCR7 selection of CD45RO-negative cells yielded the naive CD8 cells, and terminally differentiated effector memory CD45RA+ cells were excluded. The sample taken for sequencing was naive CD8+ T cells sorted from blood. The receptors were sampled from a man aged 30 to 45 in good health.

The chain recombines TRBV7-2 with TRBJ2-7; 7 bases are shared with TRBD1. The CDR3 is made up of 13 amino acids. With 5 bases clipped from V and 1 base from J, the junction kept 2 bases outside the gene matches. Germline V gene sequence: CDR1 SGHTA, CDR2 FQGNSA. The CDR3 region has the DNA TGTGCCAGCAGCGACAGGGTGTCCTACGAGCAGTACTTC. Its translation is CASSDRVSYEQYF.

The V call is TRBV29-1, the J call TRBJ1-1; D is unresolved. Germline-derived CDR1 and CDR2 are SQVTM and ANQGSEA. The germline V and J ends were trimmed by 3 bases and 0 bases, with 14 bases remaining between them. This CDR3 has 15 residues. The CDR3 nucleotides are TGCAGCGTTGAGGTGTGGTCGGGGTTGAACACTGAAGCTTTCTTT. It is translated as CSVEVWSGLNTEAFF. The variable domain in full, with the rest retrieved from reference TRBV29-1 and TRBJ1-1, is SAVISQKPSRDICQRGTSLTIQCQVDSQVTMMFWYRQQPGQSLTLIATANQGSEATYESGFVIDKFPISRPNLTFSTLTVSNMSPEDSSIYLCSVEVWSGLNTEAFFGQGTRLTVV.

V usage is TRBV7-9 and J usage is TRBJ1-1; a weak D match, TRBD1 (5 bases). V gave up 4 bases and J gave up 3 bases, with 21 bases separating them. Germline-derived CDR1 and CDR2 are SEHNR and FQNEAQ (reference sequence). The CDR3 is made up of 17 amino acids. As DNA, the CDR3 is TGTGCCAGCAGCTCACCCTCGGGACTGGAGAGTGACACTGAAGCTTTCTTT. Translating it yields CASSSPSGLESDTEAFF.

V gene TRBV19 combines with J gene TRBJ2-7, with unresolved D. Germline loops: CDR1 LNHDA, CDR2 SQIVND (reference sequence). The V end was cut by 1 base, the J end by 2 bases, with 9 bases between. The length of the CDR3 is 14 residues. For the CDR3, the DNA is TGTGCCAGTAGTATAGCTGGCACCACCTACGAGCAGTACTTC. Amino acid sequence: CASSIAGTTYEQYF.

The gene calls are TRBV28 and TRBJ2-7; 8 bases agree with TRBD1. The CDR3 length is 18 residues. Germline assignment: CDR1 MDHEN and CDR2 SYDVKM. Trimming removed 4 bases from V and 3 bases from J; junction bases left unmatched: 17. Here the CDR3 reads CASSSTSRDRIGYYEQYF. In nucleotides, the CDR3 is TGTGCCAGCAGTTCGACGTCCCGGGACAGGATTGGGTACTACGAGCAGTACTTC.

This rearrangement joins TRBV7-6 to TRBJ2-3, with 10 bases identical to TRBD2. Germline lookup yields CDR1 SGHVS and CDR2 FNYEAQ. This CDR3 contains 15 residues. V lost 5 bases and J lost 2; bases outside the gene matches: 4. The CDR3 loop reads CASSVTSGTTDTQYF. The CDR3 bases are TGTGCCAGCAGCGTAACTAGCGGGACCACAGATACGCAGTATTTT.

V usage is TRBV27 and J usage is TRBJ2-3; 8 nucleotides match TRBD1. CDR3 length equals 14 residues. The germline V gene encodes CDR1 MNHEY and CDR2 SMNVEV (reference sequence). V lost 6 bases to trimming and J lost 3 bases; unmatched junction nucleotides: 5. Here the CDR3 DNA reads TGTGCCAGCAGACGACAGGGGTGGACAGATACGCAGTATTTT. It encodes CASRRQGWTDTQYF.

This chain connects TRBV10-3 to TRBJ2-5, with 12 positions matching TRBD1. Germline assignment: CDR1 ENHRY and CDR2 SYGVKD. This CDR3 has 16 residues. Trimming removed 4 bases from V and 1 base from J; junction bases left unmatched: 4. CDR3: CAISGRDRGLQETQYF. CDR3 sequence (DNA): TGTGCCATCAGTGGAAGGGACAGGGGGCTCCAAGAGACCCAGTACTTC.

J is TRBJ2-3 and V is TRBV28, with TRBD1 matching 10 bases. The germline V gene encodes CDR1 MDHEN and CDR2 SYDVKM. Losses at the gene ends were 6 bases for V and 6 bases for J; bases not matched to a gene: 9. This CDR3 spans 15 amino acids. CDR3 residues: CASSPDRGLGDTQYF. The DNA of the CDR3 is TGTGCCAGCAGCCCTGACAGGGGGCTGGGGGATACGCAGTATTTT.

J is TRBJ1-1 and V is TRBV4-1, with D possibly being TRBD1 (5 bases). This CDR3 region has 14 residues. Trimming cost V 0 bases and J 3 bases, with 8 bases left between them. Per the germline V gene, CDR1 is MGHRA and CDR2 is YSYEKL. The CDR3, as DNA: TGCGCCAGCAGCCAAGACGGGGGGTACACTGAAGCTTTCTTT. The encoded protein is CASSQDGGYTEAFF.

The CDR3 reads CASAAGKAEQYF. The CDR3 DNA reads as TGTGCCAGCGCTGCGGGGAAAGCCGAGCAGTACTTC. The chain combines TRBV28 with TRBJ2-7, with D possibly being TRBD2 (6 bases). V lost 8 bases, J lost 6 bases, and 14 bases lay in between. Germline V lookup: CDR1 MDHEN, CDR2 SYDVKM. The CDR3 has 12 residues.

This sequence joins TRBV27 and TRBJ2-7; 11 nucleotides align to TRBD2. This CDR3 has 15 amino acids. The trim removed 0 bases at V and 4 bases at J, leaving 2 bases unmatched. The germline CDR1 and CDR2 sequences are MNHEY and SMNVEV (reference sequence). The CDR3 sequence: CASSLSPSGRYEQYF. The CDR3 bases are TGTGCCAGCAGTTTATCCCCTAGCGGGAGGTACGAGCAGTACTTC.

The gene calls are TRBV19 and TRBJ2-1; tentatively, D is TRBD2 (6 bases). Germline lookup yields CDR1 LNHDA and CDR2 SQIVND (reference sequence). Trimming cost V 1 base and J 3 bases, with 10 bases left between them. The CDR3 consists of 15 residues. CDR3 amino acids: CASSIGGSGYNEQFF. In nucleotides, the CDR3 is TGTGCCAGTAGTATAGGAGGTAGCGGCTACAATGAGCAGTTCTTC.

The V and J genes are TRBV18 and TRBJ2-7; D remains unclear. With 0 bases removed from V and 2 bases from J, the gap between germline ends came to 2 bases. This CDR3 contains 12 residues. The germline V gene encodes CDR1 KGHSH and CDR2 LQKENI. The CDR3 sequence is CASSPPTYEQYF. The DNA for the CDR3 is TGTGCCAGCTCACCACCGACCTACGAGCAGTACTTC. Together with reference TRBV18 and TRBJ2-7, the CDR3 gives the full variable domain: NAGVMQNPRHLVRRRGQEARLRCSPMKGHSHVYWYRQLPEEGLKFMVYLQKENIIDESGMPKERFSAEFPKEGPSILRIQQVVRGDSAAYFCASSPPTYEQYFGPGTRLTVT.

The chain is built from TRBV5-1 and TRBJ1-2, with a possible D match to TRBD1 (6 bases). Trimming stripped 1 base from V and 7 bases from J, with 8 bases between. The germline CDR1 and CDR2 sequences are SGHRS and YFSETQ. This CDR3 region has 12 residues. In DNA form, the CDR3 reads TGCGCCAGCAGCTTGACAGGGCCTGGCTACACCTTC. This codes for CASSLTGPGYTF.